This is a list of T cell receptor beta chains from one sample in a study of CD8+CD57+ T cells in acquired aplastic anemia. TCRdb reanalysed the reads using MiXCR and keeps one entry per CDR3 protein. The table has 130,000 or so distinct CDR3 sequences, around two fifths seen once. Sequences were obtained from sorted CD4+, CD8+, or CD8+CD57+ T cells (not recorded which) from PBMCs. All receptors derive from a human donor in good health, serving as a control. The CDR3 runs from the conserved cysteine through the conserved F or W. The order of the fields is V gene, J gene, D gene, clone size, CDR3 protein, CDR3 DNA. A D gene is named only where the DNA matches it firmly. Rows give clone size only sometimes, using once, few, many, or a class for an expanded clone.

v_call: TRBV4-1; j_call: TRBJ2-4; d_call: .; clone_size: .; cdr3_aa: CASSQEPIGGLAKNIQYF; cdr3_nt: TGCGCCAGCAGCCAAGAACCTATTGGGGGCCTAGCCAAAAACATTCAGTACTTC
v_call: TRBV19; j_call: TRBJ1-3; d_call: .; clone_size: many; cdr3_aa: CASSIMSSGNTIYF; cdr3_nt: TGTGCCAGTAGTATAATGAGCTCTGGAAACACCATATATTTT
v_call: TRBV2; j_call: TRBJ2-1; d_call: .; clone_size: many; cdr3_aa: CASKKGSYNEQFF; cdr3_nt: TGTGCCAGCAAAAAGGGCTCCTACAATGAGCAGTTCTTC
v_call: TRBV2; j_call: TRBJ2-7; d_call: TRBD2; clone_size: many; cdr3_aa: CASNSGRAGEQYF; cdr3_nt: TGTGCCAGCAACAGCGGGAGGGCGGGGGAGCAGTACTTC
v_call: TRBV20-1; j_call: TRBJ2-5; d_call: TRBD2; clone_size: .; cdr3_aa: CSASVLAGGGEIETQYF; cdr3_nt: TGCAGTGCTAGTGTATTAGCGGGGGGAGGTGAAATAGAGACCCAGTACTTC
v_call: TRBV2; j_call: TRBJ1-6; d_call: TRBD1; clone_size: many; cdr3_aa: CASALGQGGNSPLHF; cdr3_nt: TGTGCCAGCGCTCTGGGACAGGGGGGTAATTCACCCCTCCACTTT
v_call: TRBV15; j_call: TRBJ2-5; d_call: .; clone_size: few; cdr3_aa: CATSKYPDSQETQYF; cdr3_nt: TGTGCCACCAGCAAATACCCCGACTCTCAAGAGACCCAGTACTTC
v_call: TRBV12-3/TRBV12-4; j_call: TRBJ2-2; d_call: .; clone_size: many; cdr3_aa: CASSFAVDGELFF; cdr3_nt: TGTGCCAGCAGTTTTGCGGTGGACGGGGAGCTGTTTTTT
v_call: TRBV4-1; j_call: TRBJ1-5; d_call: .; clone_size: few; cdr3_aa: CASSQVRDRGGRIQPQHF; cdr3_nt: TGCGCCAGCAGCCAAGTAAGGGACCGGGGGGGGAGGATTCAGCCCCAGCATTTT
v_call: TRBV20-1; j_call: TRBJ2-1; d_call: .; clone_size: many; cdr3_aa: CSASKGTLTYNEQFF; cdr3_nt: TGCAGTGCTAGTAAAGGGACGCTCACCTACAATGAGCAGTTCTTC
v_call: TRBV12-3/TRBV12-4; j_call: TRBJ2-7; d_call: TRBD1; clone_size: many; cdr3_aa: CASSLVVGQGYEQYF; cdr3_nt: TGTGCCAGCAGTTTAGTCGTGGGACAGGGTTACGAGCAGTACTTC
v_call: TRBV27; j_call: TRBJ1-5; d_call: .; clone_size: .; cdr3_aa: CASSSRGAGFSNQPQHF; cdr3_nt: TGTGCCAGCAGTTCCCGGGGGGCGGGGTTTAGCAATCAGCCCCAGCATTTT
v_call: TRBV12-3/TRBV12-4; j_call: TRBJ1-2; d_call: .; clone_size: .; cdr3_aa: CASSETTQEDYGYTF; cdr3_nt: TGTGCCAGCAGCGAAACGACACAGGAGGACTATGGCTACACCTTC
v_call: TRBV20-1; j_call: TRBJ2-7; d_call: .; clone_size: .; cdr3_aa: CSAAGTQYEQYF; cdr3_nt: TGCAGTGCAGCCGGGACACAATACGAGCAGTACTTC
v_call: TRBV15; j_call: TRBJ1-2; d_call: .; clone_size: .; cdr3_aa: CATSRGGVGLGGYTF; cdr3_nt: TGTGCCACCAGCAGAGGGGGGGTAGGGCTCGGTGGCTACACCTTC
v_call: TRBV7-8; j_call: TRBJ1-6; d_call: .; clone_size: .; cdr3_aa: CASSSPKDSPLHF; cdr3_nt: TGTGCCAGCAGCTCTCCAAAGGATTCACCCCTCCACTTT
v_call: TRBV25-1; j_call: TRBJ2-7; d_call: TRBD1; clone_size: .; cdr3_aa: CASKGQYSYEQYF; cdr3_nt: TGTGCCAGCAAGGGACAGTACTCCTACGAGCAGTACTTC
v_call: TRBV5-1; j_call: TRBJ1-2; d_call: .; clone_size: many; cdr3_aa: CASSATETYGYTF; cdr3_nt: TGCGCCAGCAGCGCGACAGAAACCTATGGCTACACCTTC
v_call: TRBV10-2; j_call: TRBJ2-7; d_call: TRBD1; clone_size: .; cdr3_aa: CASSQVKTGVEQYF; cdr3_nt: TGCGCCAGCAGCCAAGTTAAGACAGGGGTCGAGCAGTACTTC
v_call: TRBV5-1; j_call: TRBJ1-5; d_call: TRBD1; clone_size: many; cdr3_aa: CASSLEQGAQPQHF; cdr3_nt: TGCGCCAGCAGCTTGGAACAGGGGGCGCAGCCCCAGCATTTT
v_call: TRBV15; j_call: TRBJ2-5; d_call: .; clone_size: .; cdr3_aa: CATSSRRGSQETQYF; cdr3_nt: TGTGCCACCAGCAGCCGACGGGGGTCCCAAGAGACCCAGTACTTC
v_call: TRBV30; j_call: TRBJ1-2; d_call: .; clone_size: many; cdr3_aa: CAWSESRVGYTF; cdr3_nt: TGTGCCTGGAGTGAGTCCCGGGTAGGCTACACCTTC
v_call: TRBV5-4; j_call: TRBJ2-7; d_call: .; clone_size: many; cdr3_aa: CASSLGLQGYEQYF; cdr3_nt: TGTGCCAGCAGCTTGGGGCTCCAGGGATACGAGCAGTACTTC
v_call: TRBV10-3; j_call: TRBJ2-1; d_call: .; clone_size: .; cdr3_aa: CAISGRGSGYNEQFF; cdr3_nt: TGTGCCATCAGTGGAAGGGGTAGCGGATACAATGAGCAGTTCTTC
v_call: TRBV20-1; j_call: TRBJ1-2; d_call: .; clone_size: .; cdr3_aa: CSARDVVQGSGYTF; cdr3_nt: TGCAGTGCTAGAGATGTCGTACAAGGGTCTGGCTACACCTTC
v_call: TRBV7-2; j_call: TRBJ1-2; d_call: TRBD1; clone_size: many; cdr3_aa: CASTKDRIYGYTF; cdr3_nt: TGTGCCAGTACTAAGGACAGGATCTATGGCTACACCTTC
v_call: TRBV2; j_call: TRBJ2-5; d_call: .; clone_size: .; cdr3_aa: CASTLSQETQYF; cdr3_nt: TGTGCCAGCACCCTTTCGCAAGAGACCCAGTACTTC
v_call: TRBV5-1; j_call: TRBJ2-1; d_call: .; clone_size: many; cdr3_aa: CASSYGLSGDNEQFF; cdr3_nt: TGCGCCAGCAGTTACGGACTAAGTGGAGACAATGAGCAGTTCTTC
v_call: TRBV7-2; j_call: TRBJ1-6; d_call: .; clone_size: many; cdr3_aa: CASSLQSSYNSPLHF; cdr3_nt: TGTGCCAGCAGCTTGCAGAGCTCCTATAATTCACCCCTCCACTTT
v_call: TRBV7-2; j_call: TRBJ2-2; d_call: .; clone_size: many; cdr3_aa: CASSLEAAGELFF; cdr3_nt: TGTGCCAGCAGCTTAGAAGCCGCCGGGGAGCTGTTTTTT
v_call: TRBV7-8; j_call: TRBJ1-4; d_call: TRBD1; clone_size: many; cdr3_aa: CASSLGYRGSEKLFF; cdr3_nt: TGTGCCAGCAGCTTAGGTTACAGGGGTTCTGAAAAACTGTTTTTT
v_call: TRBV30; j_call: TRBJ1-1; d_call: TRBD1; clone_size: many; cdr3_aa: CAARQGMNTEAFF; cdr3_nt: TGTGCCGCCCGACAGGGGATGAACACTGAAGCTTTCTTT
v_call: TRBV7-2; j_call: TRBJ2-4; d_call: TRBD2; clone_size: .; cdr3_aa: CASSQRGGTIAKNIQYF; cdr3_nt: TGTGCCAGCAGCCAACGCGGGGGGACGATAGCCAAAAACATTCAGTACTTC
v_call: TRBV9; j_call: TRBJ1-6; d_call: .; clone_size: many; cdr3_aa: CASSPGSSYNSPLHF; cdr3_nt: TGTGCCAGCAGCCCCGGGAGCTCCTATAATTCACCCCTCCACTTT
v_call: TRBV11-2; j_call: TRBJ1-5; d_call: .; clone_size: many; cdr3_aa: CASSLEGSQPQHF; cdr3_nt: TGTGCCAGCAGCTTAGAAGGGAGTCAGCCCCAGCATTTT
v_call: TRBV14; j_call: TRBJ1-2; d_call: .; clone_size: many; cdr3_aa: CASSQVGSYGYTF; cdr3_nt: TGTGCCAGCAGCCAAGTGGGGTCCTATGGCTACACCTTC
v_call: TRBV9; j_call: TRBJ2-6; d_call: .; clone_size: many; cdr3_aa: CASSPRTDSGANVLTF; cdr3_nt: TGTGCCAGCAGCCCCCGGACGGACTCTGGGGCCAACGTCCTGACTTTC
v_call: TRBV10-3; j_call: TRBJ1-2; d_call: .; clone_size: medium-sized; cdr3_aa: CAISGTGTNGYTF; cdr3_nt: TGTGCCATCAGTGGGACCGGGACAAATGGCTACACCTTC
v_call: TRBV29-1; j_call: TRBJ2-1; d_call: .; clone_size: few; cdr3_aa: CSSYNEQFF; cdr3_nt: TGCAGCTCCTACAATGAGCAGTTCTTC
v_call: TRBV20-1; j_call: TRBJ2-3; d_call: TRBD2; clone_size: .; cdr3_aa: CSALTSGGAVTQYF; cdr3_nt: TGCAGTGCCTTGACTAGCGGGGGGGCAGTCACGCAGTATTTT
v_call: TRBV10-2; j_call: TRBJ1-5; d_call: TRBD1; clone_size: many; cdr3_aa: CASGTGGSNQPQHF; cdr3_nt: TGCGCCAGCGGGACAGGGGGTAGCAATCAGCCCCAGCATTTT
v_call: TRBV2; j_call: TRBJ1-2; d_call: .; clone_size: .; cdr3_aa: CASSEDRSTYGYTF; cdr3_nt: TGTGCCAGCAGCGAAGACAGGTCAACCTATGGCTACACCTTC
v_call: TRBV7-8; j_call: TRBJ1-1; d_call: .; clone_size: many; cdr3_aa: CASSPRDTRNTEAFF; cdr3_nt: TGTGCCAGCAGCCCCCGGGACACCAGGAACACTGAAGCTTTCTTT
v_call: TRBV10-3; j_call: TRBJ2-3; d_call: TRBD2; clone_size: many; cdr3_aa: CATRTSGNTDTQYF; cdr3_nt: TGTGCCACCCGGACTAGCGGTAACACAGATACGCAGTATTTT
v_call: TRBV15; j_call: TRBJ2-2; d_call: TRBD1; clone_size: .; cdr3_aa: CATSRAQGAESGELFF; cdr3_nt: TGTGCCACCAGCAGAGCACAGGGGGCGGAAAGCGGGGAGCTGTTTTTT
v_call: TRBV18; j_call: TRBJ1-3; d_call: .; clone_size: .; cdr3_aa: CASSPYKLGNTIYF; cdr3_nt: TGTGCCAGCTCACCTTACAAGCTCGGAAACACCATATATTTT
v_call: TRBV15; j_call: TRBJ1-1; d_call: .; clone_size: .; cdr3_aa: CATSRGGGYTEAFF; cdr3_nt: TGTGCCACCAGCAGAGGAGGGGGGTACACTGAAGCTTTCTTT
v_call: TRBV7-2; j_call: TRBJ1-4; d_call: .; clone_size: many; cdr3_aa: CASSVRIGGEKLFF; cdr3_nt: TGTGCCAGCAGCGTTAGGATCGGTGGTGAAAAACTGTTTTTT
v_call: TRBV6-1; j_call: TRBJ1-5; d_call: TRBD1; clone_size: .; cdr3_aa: CATADRGQGSQHF; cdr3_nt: TGTGCCACCGCGGACAGGGGGCAGGGGTCCCAGCATTTT
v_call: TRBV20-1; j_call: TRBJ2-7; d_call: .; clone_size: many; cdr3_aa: CSARRRARGGEQYF; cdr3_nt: TGCAGTGCTAGAAGGAGGGCCAGGGGGGGCGAGCAGTACTTC
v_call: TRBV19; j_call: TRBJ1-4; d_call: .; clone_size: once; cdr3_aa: CASSILDSGEKLFF; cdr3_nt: TGTGCCAGTAGTATCCTGGACAGCGGTGAAAAACTGTTTTTT
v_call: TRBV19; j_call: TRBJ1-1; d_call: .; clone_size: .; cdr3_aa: CASSSQGGTEAFF; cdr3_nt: TGTGCCAGTAGTTCACAGGGCGGCACTGAAGCTTTCTTT
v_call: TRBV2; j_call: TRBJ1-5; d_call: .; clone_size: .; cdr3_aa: CASTPREQGRQPQHF; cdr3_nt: TGTGCCAGCACCCCACGGGAACAGGGTAGACAGCCCCAGCATTTT
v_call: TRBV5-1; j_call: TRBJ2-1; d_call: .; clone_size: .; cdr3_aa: CASSWGGDRYNEQFF; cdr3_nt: TGCGCCAGCAGCTGGGGGGGGGACAGGTACAATGAGCAGTTCTTC
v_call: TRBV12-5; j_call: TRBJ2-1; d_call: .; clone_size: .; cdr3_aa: CASALAVGSSNEQFF; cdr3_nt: TGCGCTAGTGCTTTGGCCGTTGGGTCCTCCAATGAACAGTTCTTC
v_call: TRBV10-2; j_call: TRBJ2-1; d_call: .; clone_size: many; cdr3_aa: CASSESNGGPVFF; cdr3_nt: TGCGCCAGCAGTGAGTCCAATGGGGGCCCGGTCTTCTTC
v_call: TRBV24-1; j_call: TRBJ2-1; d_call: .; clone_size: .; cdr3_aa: CATDGAGNEQFF; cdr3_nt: TGTGCCACCGACGGGGCAGGGAATGAGCAGTTCTTC
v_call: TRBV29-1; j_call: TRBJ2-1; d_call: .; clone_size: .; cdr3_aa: CSVASGGGNYNEQFF; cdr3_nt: TGCAGCGTTGCATCAGGGGGGGGAAATTACAATGAGCAGTTCTTC
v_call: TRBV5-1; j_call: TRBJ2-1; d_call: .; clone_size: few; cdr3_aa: CASSLGGATYNEQFF; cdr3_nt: TGCGCCAGCAGCTTAGGAGGGGCCACCTACAATGAGCAGTTCTTC
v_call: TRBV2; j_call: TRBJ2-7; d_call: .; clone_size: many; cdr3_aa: CASSERTYGREQYF; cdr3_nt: TGTGCCAGCAGTGAAAGGACATACGGTCGGGAGCAGTACTTC